Listed here are 5 T cell receptor beta chains from one sample, sequenced in a study of blood T cell repertoires in COVID-19. Data came from immunoSEQ multiplex PCR; TCRdb stores just in-frame clones and leaves some out. This sample carries 120,000 to 150,000 clones, around 84% of them seen once, and the ten largest clones take more than 4.5%. Specimen: PBMCs or T cells enriched from blood (not recorded which). These receptor sequences come from a woman in her forties or fifties who had been exposed to COVID-19.

CDR3 loop: CASSPYGSSNQPQHF. DNA of the CDR3: TGCGCCAGCAGCCCTTACGGGTCGAGCAATCAGCCCCAGCATTTT. This sequence joins TRBV4-1 and TRBJ1-5; the D is unclear. Trimming took 4 bases from V and 1 from J, leaving 11 bases between them. From germline, CDR1 is MGHRA and CDR2 YSYEKL. The CDR3 consists of 15 residues.

The genes are TRBV7-6 and TRBJ2-1; D perhaps matches TRBD2 (5 bases). The CDR3 has 12 residues. The germline gives CDR1 SGHVS, CDR2 FNYEAQ. Trimming pared 0 bases from V and 9 bases from J, leaving 6 bases between. The CDR3 sequence: CASSLAGGEQFF. The CDR3 nucleotides are TGTGCCAGCAGCTTAGCTGGAGGTGAGCAGTTCTTC.

The CDR3 sequence: CASSTRQGEQPQHF. The CDR3 bases are TGTGCCAGCAGTACCAGACAGGGGGAGCAGCCCCAGCATTTT. The V and J genes are TRBV7-2 and TRBJ1-5, with 9 bases aligning to TRBD1. V lost 6 bases, J lost 7 bases, and 7 bases stayed unmatched. This CDR3 has 14 amino acids. The germline V gene has CDR1 SGHTA and CDR2 FQGNSA. Variable domain in full (rest from reference TRBV7-2 and TRBJ1-5): GAGVSQSPSNKVTEKGKDVELRCDPISGHTALYWYRQSLGQGLEFLIYFQGNSAPDKSGLPSDRFSAERTGGSVSTLTIQRTQQEDSAVYLCASSTRQGEQPQHFGDGTRLSIL.

This chain joins TRBV7-2 and TRBJ2-5, with D maybe TRBD2 (5 bases). There are 13 residues in the CDR3. V shed 7 bases and J shed 5 bases, with 14 bases lying between them. Germline V CDR1 and CDR2: SGHTA, FQGNSA. As DNA, the CDR3 is TGTGCCAGCATGAGGGCGGTAGGGGAGACCCAGTACTTC. This translates into CASMRAVGETQYF. Based on the CDR3 plus reference TRBV7-2 and TRBJ2-5, the full variable domain is GAGVSQSPSNKVTEKGKDVELRCDPISGHTALYWYRQSLGQGLEFLIYFQGNSAPDKSGLPSDRFSAERTGGSVSTLTIQRTQQEDSAVYLCASMRAVGETQYFGPGTRLLVL.

V is TRBV6-5 and J is TRBJ1-2; 11 bases line up with TRBD1. Per the germline V gene, CDR1 is MNHEY and CDR2 is SVGAGI. The CDR3 loop spans 14 amino acids. J was trimmed by 4 bases and V by 5 bases; bases with no gene match: 3. CDR3 DNA: TGTGCCAGCAGTCGGACAGGGGGCGTCTATGGCTACACCTTC. This codes for CASSRTGGVYGYTF.